The T cell receptor (beta chain) described here comes from a study of blood T cell repertoires in COVID-19. Whole-study context: Samples representing acute and convalescent COVID-19 were sourced from the United States, Italy and Spain.

Assay used: immunoSEQ multiplex PCR; TCRdb lists only in-frame clones, some missing. The table has 150,000 or so clones, 82% seen once. The ends were cut back, 0 bases at V and 5 bases at J, with 16 bases in the middle. Germline V gene lookup returns CDR1 GTSNPN and CDR2 SVGIG (reference sequence). This CDR3 contains 15 residues. The sequence was obtained from a woman aged 65 to 85 with acute or convalescent COVID-19. Sequences were obtained from peripheral blood. The gene calls are TRBV30 and TRBJ1-2; D unclear. CDR3 nucleotide sequence: TGTGCCTGGAGTGTAACCCCCCCCCGAGTATATGGCTACACCTTC. Encoded protein: CAWSVTPPRVYGYTF.